This entry describes one T cell receptor beta chain. The CDR3 runs to 15 residues. Germline CDR1 and CDR2: MRHNA and SNTAGT. V was pared by 4 bases and J by 7 bases, with 10 bases of the junction left unmatched. The data belong to a study of PD-L1 blockade in urothelial cancer. Turning to the study itself: When patients started atezolizumab around 2014, it was given at 1,200 mg intravenously every 3 weeks. A median of roughly 150,000 T cells was found in the blood samples.

Time point given: peripheral blood 6 weeks after treatment start. Synthetic TCR analog templates were spiked into each PCR. Clones were sequenced by immunoSEQ multiplex PCR, and TCRdb holds only the in-frame ones, with some missing. This table holds approximately 50,000 clones, around 90% found once. V usage is TRBV6-4 and J usage is TRBJ2-1, with 7 positions matching TRBD1. The source is a man aged 60 to 69 with urothelial cancer. Here the sequenced sample was PBMCs, taken around atezolizumab (anti-PD-L1) treatment. This CDR3 is CASSGEGAVRNEQFF. CDR3 nucleotide sequence: TGTGCCAGCAGTGGAGAGGGGGCAGTAAGGAATGAGCAGTTCTTC.